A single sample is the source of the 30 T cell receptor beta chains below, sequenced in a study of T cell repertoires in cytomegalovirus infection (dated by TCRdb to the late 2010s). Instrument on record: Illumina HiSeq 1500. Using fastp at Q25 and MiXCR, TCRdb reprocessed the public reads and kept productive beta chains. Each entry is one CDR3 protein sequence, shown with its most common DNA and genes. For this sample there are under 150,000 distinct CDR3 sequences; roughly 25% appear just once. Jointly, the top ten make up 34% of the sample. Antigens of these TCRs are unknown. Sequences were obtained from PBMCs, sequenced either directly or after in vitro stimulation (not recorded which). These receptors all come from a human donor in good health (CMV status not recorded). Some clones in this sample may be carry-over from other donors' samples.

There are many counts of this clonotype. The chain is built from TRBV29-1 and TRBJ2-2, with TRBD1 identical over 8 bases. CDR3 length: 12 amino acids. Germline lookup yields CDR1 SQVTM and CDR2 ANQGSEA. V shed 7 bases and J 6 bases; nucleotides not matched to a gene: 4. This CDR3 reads CSAGTGAGELFF. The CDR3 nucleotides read TGCAGCGCCGGGACAGGCGCCGGGGAGCTGTTTTTT.

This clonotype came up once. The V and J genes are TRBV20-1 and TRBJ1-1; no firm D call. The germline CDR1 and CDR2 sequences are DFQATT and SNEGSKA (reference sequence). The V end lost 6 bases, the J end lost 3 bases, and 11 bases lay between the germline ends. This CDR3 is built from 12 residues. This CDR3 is CSAPGVDTEAFF. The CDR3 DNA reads TGCAGTGCCCCAGGCGTAGACACTGAAGCTTTCTTT.

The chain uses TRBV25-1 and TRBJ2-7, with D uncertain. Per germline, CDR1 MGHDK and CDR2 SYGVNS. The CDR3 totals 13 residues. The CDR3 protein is CATDFWSSYEQYF. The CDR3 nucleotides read TGTGCGACCGACTTTTGGTCCTCCTACGAGCAGTACTTC.

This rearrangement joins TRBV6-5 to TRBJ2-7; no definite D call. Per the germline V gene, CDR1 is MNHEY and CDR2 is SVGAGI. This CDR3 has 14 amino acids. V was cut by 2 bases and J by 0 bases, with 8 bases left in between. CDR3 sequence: CASSYKAFSYEQYF. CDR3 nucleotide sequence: TGTGCCAGCAGTTACAAGGCGTTCTCCTACGAGCAGTACTTC.

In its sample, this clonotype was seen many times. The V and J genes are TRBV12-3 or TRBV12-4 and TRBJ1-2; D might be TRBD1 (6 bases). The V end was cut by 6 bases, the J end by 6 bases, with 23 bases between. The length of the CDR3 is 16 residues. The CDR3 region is CASSQSPQGQRDGYTF. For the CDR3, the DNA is TGTGCCAGCAGCCAAAGCCCCCAGGGGCAGAGGGATGGCTACACCTTC.

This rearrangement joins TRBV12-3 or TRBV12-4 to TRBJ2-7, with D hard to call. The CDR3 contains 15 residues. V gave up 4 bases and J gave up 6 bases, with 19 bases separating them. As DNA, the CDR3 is TGTGCCAGCAGTTCGACCACCCTAGGGCTCGGCGAGCAGTACTTC. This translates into CASSSTTLGLGEQYF.

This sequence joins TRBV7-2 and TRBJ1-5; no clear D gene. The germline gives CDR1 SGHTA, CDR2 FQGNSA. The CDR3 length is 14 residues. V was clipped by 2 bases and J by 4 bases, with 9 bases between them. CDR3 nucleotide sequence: TGTGCCAGCAGCTTAATGGGCAATAATCAGCCCCAGCATTTT. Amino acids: CASSLMGNNQPQHF. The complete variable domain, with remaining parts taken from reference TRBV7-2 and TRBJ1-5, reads GAGVSQSPSNKVTEKGKDVELRCDPISGHTALYWYRQSLGQGLEFLIYFQGNSAPDKSGLPSDRFSAERTGGSVSTLTIQRTQQEDSAVYLCASSLMGNNQPQHFGDGTRLSIL.

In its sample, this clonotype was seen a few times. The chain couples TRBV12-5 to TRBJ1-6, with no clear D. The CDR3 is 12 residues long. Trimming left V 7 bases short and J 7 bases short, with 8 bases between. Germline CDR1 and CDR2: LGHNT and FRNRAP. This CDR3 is CASALENSPLHF. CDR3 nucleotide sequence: TGTGCTAGTGCCCTCGAGAATTCACCCCTCCACTTT.

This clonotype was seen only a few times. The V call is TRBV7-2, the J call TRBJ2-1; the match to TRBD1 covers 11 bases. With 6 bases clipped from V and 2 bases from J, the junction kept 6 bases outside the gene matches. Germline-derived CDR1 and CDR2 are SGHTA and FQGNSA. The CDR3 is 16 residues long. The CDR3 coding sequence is TGTGCCAGCAGACTCCCGGGACAGGGGGCCTACAATGAGCAGTTCTTC. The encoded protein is CASRLPGQGAYNEQFF.

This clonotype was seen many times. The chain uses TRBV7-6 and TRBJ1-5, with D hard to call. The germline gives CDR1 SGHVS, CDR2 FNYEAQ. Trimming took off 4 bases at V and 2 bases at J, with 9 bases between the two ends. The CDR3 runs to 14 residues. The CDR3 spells CASSSAAGNQPQHF. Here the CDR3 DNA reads TGTGCCAGCAGCTCGGCAGCCGGCAATCAGCCCCAGCATTTT.

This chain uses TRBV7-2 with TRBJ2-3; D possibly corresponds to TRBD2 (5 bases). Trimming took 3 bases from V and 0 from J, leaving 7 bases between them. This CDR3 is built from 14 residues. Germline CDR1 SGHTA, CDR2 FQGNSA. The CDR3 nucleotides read TGTGCCAGCAGCTTCCTAGCCAGCACAGATACGCAGTATTTT. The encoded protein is CASSFLASTDTQYF.

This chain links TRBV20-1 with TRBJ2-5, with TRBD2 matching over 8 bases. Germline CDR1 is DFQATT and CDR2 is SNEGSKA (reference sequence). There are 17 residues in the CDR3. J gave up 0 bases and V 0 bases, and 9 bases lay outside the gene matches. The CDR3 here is CSARDRNSGIYQETQYF. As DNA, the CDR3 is TGCAGTGCTAGAGATCGTAATAGCGGGATCTACCAAGAGACCCAGTACTTC.

CDR3 coding DNA: TGCGCCAGCAGCCAAGATCGAGGAAACACCATATATTTT. Translated, it gives CASSQDRGNTIYF. This sequence joins TRBV4-1 and TRBJ1-3; no clear D gene. The CDR3 is 13 residues long. V lost 0 bases and J 4 bases, leaving 4 bases between the germline ends. Germline CDR1 and CDR2: MGHRA and YSYEKL.

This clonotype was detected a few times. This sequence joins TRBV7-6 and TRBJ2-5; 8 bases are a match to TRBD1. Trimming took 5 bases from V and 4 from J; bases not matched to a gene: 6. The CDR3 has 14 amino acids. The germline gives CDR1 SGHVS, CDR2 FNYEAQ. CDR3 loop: CASSRGQGTETQYF. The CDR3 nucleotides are TGTGCCAGCAGCCGCGGACAGGGAACAGAGACCCAGTACTTC.

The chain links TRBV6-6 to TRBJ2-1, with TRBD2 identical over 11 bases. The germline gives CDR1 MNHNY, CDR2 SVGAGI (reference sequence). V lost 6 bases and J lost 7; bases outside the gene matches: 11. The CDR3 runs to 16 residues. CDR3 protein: CASRHLLAGASNEQFF. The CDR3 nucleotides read TGTGCCAGCAGACACCTACTAGCGGGAGCGTCGAATGAGCAGTTCTTC.

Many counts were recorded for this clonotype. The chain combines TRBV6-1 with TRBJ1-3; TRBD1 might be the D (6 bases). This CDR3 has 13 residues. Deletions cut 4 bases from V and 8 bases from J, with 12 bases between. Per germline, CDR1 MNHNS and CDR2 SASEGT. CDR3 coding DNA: TGTGCCAGCAGTGTACAGGGCATGGACACCATATATTTT. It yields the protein CASSVQGMDTIYF.

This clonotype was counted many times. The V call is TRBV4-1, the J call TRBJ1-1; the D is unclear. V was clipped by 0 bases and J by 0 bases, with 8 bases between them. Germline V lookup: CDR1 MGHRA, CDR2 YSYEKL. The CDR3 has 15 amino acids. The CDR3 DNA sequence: TGCGCCAGCAGCCAAGATTACCTAATGAACACTGAAGCTTTCTTT. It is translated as CASSQDYLMNTEAFF.

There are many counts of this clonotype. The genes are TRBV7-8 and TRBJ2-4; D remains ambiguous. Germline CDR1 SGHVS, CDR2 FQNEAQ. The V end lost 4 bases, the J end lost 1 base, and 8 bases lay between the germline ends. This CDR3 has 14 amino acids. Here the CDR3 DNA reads TGTGCCAGCAGCTCGACCGCGGCCAAAAACATTCAGTACTTC. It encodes CASSSTAAKNIQYF.

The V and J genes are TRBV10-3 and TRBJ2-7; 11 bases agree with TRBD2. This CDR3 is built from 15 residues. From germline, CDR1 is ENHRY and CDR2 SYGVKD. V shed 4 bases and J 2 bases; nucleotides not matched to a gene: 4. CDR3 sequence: CAISALAGGPYEQYV. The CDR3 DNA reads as TGTGCCATCAGTGCTCTAGCGGGAGGACCCTACGAGCAGTACGTC.

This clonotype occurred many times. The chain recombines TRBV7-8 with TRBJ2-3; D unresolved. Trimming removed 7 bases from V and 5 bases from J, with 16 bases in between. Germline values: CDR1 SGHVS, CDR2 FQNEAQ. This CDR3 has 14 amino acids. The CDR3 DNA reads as TGTGCCAGCACCCTTAAAGGATCAAGAGATACGCAGTATTTT. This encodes CASTLKGSRDTQYF. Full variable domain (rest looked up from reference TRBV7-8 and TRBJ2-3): GAGVSQSPRYKVAKRGQDVALRCDPISGHVSLFWYQQALGQGPEFLTYFQNEAQLDKSGLPSDRFFAERPEGSVSTLKIQRTQQEDSAVYLCASTLKGSRDTQYFGPGTRLTVL.

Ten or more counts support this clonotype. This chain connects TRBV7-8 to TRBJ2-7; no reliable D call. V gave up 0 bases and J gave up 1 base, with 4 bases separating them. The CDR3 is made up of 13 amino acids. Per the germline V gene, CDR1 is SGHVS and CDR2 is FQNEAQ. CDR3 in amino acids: CASSLAQSYEQYV. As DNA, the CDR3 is TGTGCCAGCAGCTTAGCCCAGTCCTACGAGCAGTACGTC.

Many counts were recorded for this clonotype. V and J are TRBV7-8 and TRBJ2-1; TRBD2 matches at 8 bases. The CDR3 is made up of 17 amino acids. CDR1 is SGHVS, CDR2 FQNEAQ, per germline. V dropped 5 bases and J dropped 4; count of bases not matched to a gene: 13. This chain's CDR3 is CASSQGSSGRWYNEQFF. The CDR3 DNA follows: TGTGCCAGCAGCCAGGGGTCGAGCGGGAGATGGTACAATGAGCAGTTCTTC. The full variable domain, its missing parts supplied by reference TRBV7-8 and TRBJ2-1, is GAGVSQSPRYKVAKRGQDVALRCDPISGHVSLFWYQQALGQGPEFLTYFQNEAQLDKSGLPSDRFFAERPEGSVSTLKIQRTQQEDSAVYLCASSQGSSGRWYNEQFFGPGTRLTVL.

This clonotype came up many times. CDR3 amino acids: CASSLLGTQETQYF. In DNA, the CDR3 is TGTGCCAGCAGTTTACTAGGGACCCAAGAGACCCAGTACTTC. This chain connects TRBV12-3 or TRBV12-4 to TRBJ2-5; perhaps D is TRBD1 or TRBD2 (5 bases each). Between the trimmed V and J ends, which lost 2 bases and 1 base, there was a span of 8 bases. CDR3 length: 14 amino acids.

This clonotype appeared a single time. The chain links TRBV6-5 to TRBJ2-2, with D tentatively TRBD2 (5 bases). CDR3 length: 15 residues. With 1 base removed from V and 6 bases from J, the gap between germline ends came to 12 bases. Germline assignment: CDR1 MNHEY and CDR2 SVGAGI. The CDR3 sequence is CASSYFGVAPGELFF. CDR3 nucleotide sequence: TGTGCCAGCAGTTACTTCGGGGTAGCTCCCGGGGAGCTGTTTTTT.

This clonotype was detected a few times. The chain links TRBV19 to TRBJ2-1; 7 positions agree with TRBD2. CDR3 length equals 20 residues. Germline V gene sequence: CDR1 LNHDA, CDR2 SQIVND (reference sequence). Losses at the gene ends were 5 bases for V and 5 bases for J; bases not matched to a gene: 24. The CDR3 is CASSAASGVRRGTIDNEQFF. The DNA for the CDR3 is TGTGCCAGTAGTGCCGCCTCTGGGGTCCGGCGGGGGACGATAGACAATGAGCAGTTCTTC.

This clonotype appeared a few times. The chain's CDR3 is CASSPGLAGLGSYNEQFF. The CDR3 DNA reads TGTGCCAGCAGTCCGGGACTAGCGGGTCTGGGCTCCTACAATGAGCAGTTCTTC. J is TRBJ2-1 and V is TRBV28; the match to TRBD2 covers 12 bases. Trimming cost V 5 bases and J 0 bases; bases outside gene matches: 8. This CDR3 has 18 amino acids. CDR1 and CDR2 (germline): MDHEN, SYDVKM.

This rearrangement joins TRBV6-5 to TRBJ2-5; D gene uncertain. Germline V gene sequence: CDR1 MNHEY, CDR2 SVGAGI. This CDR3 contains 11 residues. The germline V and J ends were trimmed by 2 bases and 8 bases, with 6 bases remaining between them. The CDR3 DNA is TGTGCCAGCAGTTACCCCCCCACCCAGTACTTC. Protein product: CASSYPPTQYF.

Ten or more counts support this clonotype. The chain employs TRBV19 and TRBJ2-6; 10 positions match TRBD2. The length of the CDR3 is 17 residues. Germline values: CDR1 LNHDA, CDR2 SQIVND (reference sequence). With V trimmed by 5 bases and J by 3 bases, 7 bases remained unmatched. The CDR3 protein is CASSASGRAGGANVLTF. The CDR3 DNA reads TGTGCCAGTAGTGCAAGCGGGAGGGCCGGTGGGGCCAACGTCCTGACTTTC.

In DNA form, the CDR3 reads TGTTGCATCAGTGTTGGAGGGAACAGCAATCAGCCCCAGCATTTT. Translating gives CCISVGGNSNQPQHF. The chain employs TRBV10-3 and TRBJ1-5, with D unclear. CDR1 and CDR2 from the germline V gene are ENHRY and SYGVKD. This CDR3 contains 15 residues.

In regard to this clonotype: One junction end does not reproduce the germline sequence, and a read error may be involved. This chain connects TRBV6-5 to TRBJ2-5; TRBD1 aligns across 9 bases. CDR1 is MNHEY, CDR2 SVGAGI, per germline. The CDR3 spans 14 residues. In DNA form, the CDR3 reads TGTGCCAGCAGACAGGGACAGGGACGGGCGACCCAGGACTTC. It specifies CASRQGQGRATQDF.